This T cell receptor (beta chain) stems from a study of T cells after yellow fever vaccination. This clonotype has at least ten counts. This CDR3 is 16 amino acids long. In germline, CDR1 is LNHNV, CDR2 YYDKDF (reference sequence). V shed 1 base, J shed 7 bases, and the junction held 9 bases outside the gene matches. TCRdb passed the 5' RACE reads through MiXCR, listing each CDR3 protein once. Of about 630,000 distinct CDR3 sequences detected, approximately 13% appear once; the ten largest clones hold 15%. This material consisted of PBMCs, taken on the day of the yellow fever booster vaccination. This sequence originates from a young man who received the YFV17D yellow fever vaccine. This sequence joins TRBV15 and TRBJ2-1; 8 positions agree with TRBD1. The CDR3 nucleotides are TGTGCCACCAGCAGAGGTAACAGGGGGTGGCTGAATGAGCAGTTCTTC. Protein: CATSRGNRGWLNEQFF.